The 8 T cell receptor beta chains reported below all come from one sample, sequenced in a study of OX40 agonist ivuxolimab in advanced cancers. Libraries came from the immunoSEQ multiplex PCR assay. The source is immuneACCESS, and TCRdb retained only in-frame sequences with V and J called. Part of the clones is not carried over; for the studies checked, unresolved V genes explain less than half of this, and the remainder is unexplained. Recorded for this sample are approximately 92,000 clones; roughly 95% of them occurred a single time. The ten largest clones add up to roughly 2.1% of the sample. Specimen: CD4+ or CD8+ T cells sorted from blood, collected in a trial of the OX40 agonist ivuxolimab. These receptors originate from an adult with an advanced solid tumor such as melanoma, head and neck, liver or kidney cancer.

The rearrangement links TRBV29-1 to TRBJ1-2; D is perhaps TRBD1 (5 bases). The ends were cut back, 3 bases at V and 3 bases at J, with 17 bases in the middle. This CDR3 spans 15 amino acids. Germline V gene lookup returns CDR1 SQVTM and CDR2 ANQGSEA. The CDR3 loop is CSVDNQGLSYYGYTF. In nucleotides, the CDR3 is TGCAGCGTTGACAACCAGGGACTTAGCTACTATGGCTACACCTTC.

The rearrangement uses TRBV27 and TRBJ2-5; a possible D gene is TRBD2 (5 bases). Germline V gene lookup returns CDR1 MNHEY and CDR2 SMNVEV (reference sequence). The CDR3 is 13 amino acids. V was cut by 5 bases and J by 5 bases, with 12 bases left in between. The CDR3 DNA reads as TGTGCCAGCAGTATCCCGGACTCGGAGACCCAGTACTTC. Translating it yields CASSIPDSETQYF.

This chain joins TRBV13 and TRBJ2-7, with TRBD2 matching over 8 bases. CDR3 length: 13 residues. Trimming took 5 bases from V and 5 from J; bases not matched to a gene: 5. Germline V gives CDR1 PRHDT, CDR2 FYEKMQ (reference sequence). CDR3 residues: CASSPGTRDEQYF. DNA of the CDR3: TGTGCCAGCAGCCCGGGGACTAGGGACGAGCAGTACTTC.

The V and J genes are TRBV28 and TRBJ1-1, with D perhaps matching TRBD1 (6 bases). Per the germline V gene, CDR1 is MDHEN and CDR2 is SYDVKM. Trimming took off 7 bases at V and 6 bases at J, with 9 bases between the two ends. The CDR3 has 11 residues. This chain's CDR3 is CASNGGAEAFF. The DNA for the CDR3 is TGTGCCAGCAATGGGGGCGCTGAAGCTTTCTTT. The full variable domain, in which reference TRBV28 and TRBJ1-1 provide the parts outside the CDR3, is DVKVTQSSRYLVKRTGEKVFLECVQDMDHENMFWYRQDPGLGLRLIYFSYDVKMKEKGDIPEGYSVSREKKERFSLILESASTNQTSMYLCASNGGAEAFFGQGTRLTVV.

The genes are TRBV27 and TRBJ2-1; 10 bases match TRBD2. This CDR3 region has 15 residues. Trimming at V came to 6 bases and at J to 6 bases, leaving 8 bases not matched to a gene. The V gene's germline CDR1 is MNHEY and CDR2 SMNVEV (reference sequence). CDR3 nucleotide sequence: TGTGCCAGCAGGACCTCTAGCGGGAGTTTCAATGAGCAGTTCTTC. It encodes CASRTSSGSFNEQFF.

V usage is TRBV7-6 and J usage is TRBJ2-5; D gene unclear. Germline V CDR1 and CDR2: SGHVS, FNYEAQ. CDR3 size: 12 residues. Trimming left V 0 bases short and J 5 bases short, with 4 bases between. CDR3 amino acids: CASSLAPETQYF. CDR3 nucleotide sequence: TGTGCCAGCAGCTTAGCGCCCGAGACCCAGTACTTC.

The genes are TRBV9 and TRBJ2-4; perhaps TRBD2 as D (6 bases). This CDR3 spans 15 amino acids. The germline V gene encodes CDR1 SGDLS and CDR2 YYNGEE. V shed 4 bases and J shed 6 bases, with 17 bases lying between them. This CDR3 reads CASSPPGVEGNIQYF. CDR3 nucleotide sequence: TGTGCCAGCAGCCCGCCTGGAGTGGAGGGAAACATTCAGTACTTC.

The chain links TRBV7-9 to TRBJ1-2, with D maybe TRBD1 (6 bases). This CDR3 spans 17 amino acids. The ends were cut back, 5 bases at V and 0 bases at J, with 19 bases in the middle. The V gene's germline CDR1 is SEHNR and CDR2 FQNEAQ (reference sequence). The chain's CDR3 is CASSLRDTRSTNYGYTF. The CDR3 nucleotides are TGTGCCAGCAGCCTTAGGGACACACGATCTACTAACTATGGCTACACCTTC.